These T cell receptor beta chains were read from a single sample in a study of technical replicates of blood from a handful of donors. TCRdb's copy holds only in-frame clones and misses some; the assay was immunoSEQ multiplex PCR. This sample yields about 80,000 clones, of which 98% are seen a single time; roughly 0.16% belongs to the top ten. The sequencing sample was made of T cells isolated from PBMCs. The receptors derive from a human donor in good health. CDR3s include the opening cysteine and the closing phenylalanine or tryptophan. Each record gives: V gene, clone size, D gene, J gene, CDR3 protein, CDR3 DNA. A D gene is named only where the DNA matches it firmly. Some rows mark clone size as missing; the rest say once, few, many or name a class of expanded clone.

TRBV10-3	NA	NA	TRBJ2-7	CAISESRGSYEQYF	TGTGCCATCAGTGAGTCAAGGGGCTCCTACGAGCAGTACTTC
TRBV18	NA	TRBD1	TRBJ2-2	CASSPRDRYTGELFF	TGTGCCAGCTCACCCCGGGACAGATACACCGGGGAGCTGTTTTTT
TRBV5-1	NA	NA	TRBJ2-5	CASSGWTREETQYF	TGCGCCAGCAGCGGATGGACCAGGGAAGAGACCCAGTACTTC
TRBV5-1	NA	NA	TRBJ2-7	CASSLPEGVEQYF	TGCGCCAGCAGCTTGCCGGAGGGAGTCGAGCAGTACTTC
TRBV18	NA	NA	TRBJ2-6	CASSPKASGANVLTF	TGTGCCAGCTCACCGAAAGCCTCTGGGGCCAACGTCCTGACTTTC
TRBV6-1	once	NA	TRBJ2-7	CASQVGDSYEQYF	TGTGCCAGCCAGGTAGGCGACTCCTACGAGCAGTACTTC
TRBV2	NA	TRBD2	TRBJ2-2	CASRLAGGPGELFF	TGTGCCAGCAGGCTAGCGGGAGGTCCCGGGGAGCTGTTTTTT
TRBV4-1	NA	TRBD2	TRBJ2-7	CASSQVLGRGGYEQYF	TGCGCCAGCAGCCAAGTCTTGGGGCGGGGGGGGTACGAGCAGTACTTC
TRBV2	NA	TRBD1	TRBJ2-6	CASSRTGGFVRSGANVLTF	TGTGCCAGCAGTAGGACAGGGGGATTTGTTCGGTCTGGGGCCAACGTCCTGACTTTC
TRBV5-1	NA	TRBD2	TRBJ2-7	CASSFEREENEQYF	TGCGCCAGCAGCTTCGAGCGGGAGGAGAACGAGCAGTACTTC
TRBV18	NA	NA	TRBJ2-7	CASSPPEGTISGQYF	TGTGCCAGCTCACCACCGGAGGGGACGATTTCGGGGCAGTACTTC
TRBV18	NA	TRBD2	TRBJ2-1	CASSPSGIHNEQFF	TGTGCCAGCTCCCCTAGCGGGATACACAATGAGCAGTTCTTC
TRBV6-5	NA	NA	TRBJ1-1	CASSPGGEAFF	TGTGCCAGCAGTCCCGGAGGAGAAGCTTTCTTT
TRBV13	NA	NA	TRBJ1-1	CASSFSFTEAFF	TGTGCCAGCAGCTTTTCTTTCACTGAAGCTTTCTTT
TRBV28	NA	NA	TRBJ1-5	CASSQREINQPQHF	TGTGCCAGCTCGCAGAGGGAAATCAATCAGCCCCAGCATTTT
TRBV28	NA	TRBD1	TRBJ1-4	CASSFGGGQAGSEKLFF	TGTGCCAGCAGTTTTGGGGGGGGACAGGCGGGGAGCGAAAAACTGTTTTTT
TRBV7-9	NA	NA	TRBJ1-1	CASSLGGMNTEAFF	TGTGCCAGCAGCTTAGGCGGGATGAACACTGAAGCTTTCTTT
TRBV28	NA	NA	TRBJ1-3	CASSLWGGGLGGNTIYF	TGTGCCAGCAGTTTATGGGGAGGAGGCCTGGGAGGAAACACCATATATTTT
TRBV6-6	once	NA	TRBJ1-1	CASSTQGSNTEAFF	TGTGCCAGCAGTACACAGGGTTCAAACACTGAAGCTTTCTTT
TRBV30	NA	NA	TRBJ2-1	CAWSVLRFASPSSYNEQFF	TGTGCCTGGAGTGTACTAAGGTTCGCATCCCCTAGCTCCTACAATGAGCAGTTCTTC
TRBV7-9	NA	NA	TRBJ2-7	CRQSRTECHSYEQYF	TGTAGACAGAGCAGAACGGAGTGTCATTCCTACGAGCAGTACTTC
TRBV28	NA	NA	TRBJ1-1	CASSFSTTRGNTEAFF	TGTGCCAGCAGTTTCTCTACTACCCGGGGAAACACTGAAGCTTTCTTT
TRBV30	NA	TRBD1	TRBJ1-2	CAWDRDSHGYTF	TGTGCCTGGGACCGGGACAGTCATGGCTACACCTTC
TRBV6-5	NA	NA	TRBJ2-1	CASRSGQGTNEQFF	TGTGCCAGCAGATCTGGGCAGGGGACGAATGAGCAGTTCTTC
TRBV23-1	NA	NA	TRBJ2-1	CASSHADRTRKYNEQFF	TGCGCCAGCAGTCATGCCGACAGGACAAGGAAATACAATGAGCAGTTCTTC
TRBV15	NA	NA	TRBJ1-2	CATSLGRRDGYTF	TGTGCCACCAGCCTTGGTCGCAGGGATGGCTACACCTTC
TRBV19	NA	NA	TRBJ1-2	CASTANYGYTF	TGTGCCAGTACTGCTAACTATGGCTACACCTTC
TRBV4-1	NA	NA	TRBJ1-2	CASSPGTTGGYGYTF	TGCGCCAGCAGCCCAGGGACAACGGGGGGCTATGGCTACACCTTC
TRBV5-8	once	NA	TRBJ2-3	CASSPLAPWQGSTDTQYF	TGTGCCAGCAGCCCCTTGGCCCCCTGGCAGGGAAGCACAGATACGCAGTATTTT
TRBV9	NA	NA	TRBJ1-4	CASSAQGQSEKLFF	TGTGCCAGCAGCGCACAAGGACAGTCCGAAAAACTGTTTTTT
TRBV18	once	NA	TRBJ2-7	CASSPPSGRYEQYF	TGTGCCAGCTCACCACCTTCAGGGAGGTACGAGCAGTACTTC
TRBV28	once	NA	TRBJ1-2	CASGDNYGYTF	TGTGCCTCCGGGGATAACTATGGCTACACCTTC
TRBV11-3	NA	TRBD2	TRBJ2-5	CASSSGTRDPQYF	TGTGCCAGCAGCTCCGGGACTAGGGACCCCCAGTACTTC
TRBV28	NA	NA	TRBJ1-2	CASSSPGHQAIKGYTF	TGTGCCAGCAGTTCCCCGGGACACCAAGCTATTAAGGGCTACACCTTC
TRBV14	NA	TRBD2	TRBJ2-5	CASSPRAGARETQYF	TGTGCCAGCAGCCCAAGAGCGGGGGCCAGGGAGACCCAGTACTTC
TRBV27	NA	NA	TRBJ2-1	CASSLVTKGDEQFF	TGTGCCAGCAGTTTAGTAACGAAAGGGGATGAGCAGTTCTTC
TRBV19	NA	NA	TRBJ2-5	CASSATALRGQETQYF	TGTGCCAGTAGTGCGACTGCTCTCAGAGGCCAAGAGACCCAGTACTTC
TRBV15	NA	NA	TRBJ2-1	CATSREAPGEQFF	TGTGCCACCAGCAGGGAGGCACCTGGGGAGCAGTTCTTC
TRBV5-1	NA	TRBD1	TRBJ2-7	CASSPQGQGSYEQYF	TGCGCCAGCAGCCCTCAGGGACAGGGTTCCTACGAGCAGTACTTC
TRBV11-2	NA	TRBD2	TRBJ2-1	CASSLGRTGGRLEQFF	TGTGCCAGCAGCCTAGGACGGACGGGGGGACGTTTGGAGCAGTTCTTC
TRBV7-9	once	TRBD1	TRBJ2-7	CASSLGQGAYEQYF	TGTGCCAGCAGCTTGGGACAGGGCGCCTACGAGCAGTACTTC
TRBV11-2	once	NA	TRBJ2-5	CASSPFRGETQYF	TGTGCCAGCAGCCCGTTTAGGGGAGAGACCCAGTACTTC
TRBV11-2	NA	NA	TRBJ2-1	CASSLWLQTSSSNEQFF	TGTGCCAGCAGCTTATGGCTTCAGACTAGTAGCAGCAATGAGCAGTTCTTC
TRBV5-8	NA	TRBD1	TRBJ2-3	CASSSRDRGTIQYF	TGTGCCAGCAGCAGCCGGGACAGGGGGACTATTCAGTATTTT
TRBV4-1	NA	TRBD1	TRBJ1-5	CASSPIDRVYSNQPQHF	TGCGCCAGCAGCCCTATTGACAGGGTGTATAGCAATCAGCCCCAGCATTTT
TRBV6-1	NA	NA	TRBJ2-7	CASIARQLYEQYF	TGTGCCAGCATTGCGCGACAGCTCTACGAGCAGTACTTC
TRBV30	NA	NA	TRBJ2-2	CAWSFRVSGELFF	TGTGCCTGGAGCTTCAGGGTATCCGGGGAGCTGTTTTTT
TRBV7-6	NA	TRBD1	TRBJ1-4	CASSLVPGQGYEKLFF	TGTGCCAGCAGCTTAGTACCGGGACAGGGATATGAAAAACTGTTTTTT
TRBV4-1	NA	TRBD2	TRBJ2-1	CASSQDLGLAGGREQFF	TGCGCCAGCAGCCAAGATTTAGGGCTAGCGGGGGGTCGGGAGCAGTTCTTC
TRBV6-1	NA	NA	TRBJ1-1	CASSVGTGWSTEAFF	TGTGCCAGCAGTGTAGGTACAGGGTGGAGCACTGAAGCTTTCTTT
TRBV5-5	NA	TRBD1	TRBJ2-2	CASSIGTGAQIITGELFF	TGTGCCAGCAGCATCGGGACAGGGGCCCAAATAATAACCGGGGAGCTGTTTTTT
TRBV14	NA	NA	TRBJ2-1	CASSQSRITEQFF	TGTGCCAGCAGCCAAAGTAGAATCACTGAGCAGTTCTTC
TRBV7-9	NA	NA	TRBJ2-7	CASSRSGEQYF	TGTGCCAGCAGCCGCAGCGGCGAGCAGTACTTC
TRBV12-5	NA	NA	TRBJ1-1	CASGSGGEAFF	TGTGCTAGTGGTTCGGGCGGGGAAGCTTTCTTT
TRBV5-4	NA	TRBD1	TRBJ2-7	CASSEPGQGYYEQYF	TGTGCCAGCAGCGAACCGGGACAGGGCTACTACGAGCAGTACTTC
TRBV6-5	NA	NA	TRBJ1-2	CASSFSGRYGYTF	TGTGCCAGCAGTTTCTCAGGGAGGTATGGCTACACCTTC
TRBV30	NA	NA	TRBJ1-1	CAWQLTGRTEAFF	TGTGCCTGGCAACTTACAGGGAGAACTGAAGCTTTCTTT
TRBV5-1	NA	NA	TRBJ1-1	CASSLAGDTEAFF	TGCGCCAGCAGCTTGGCCGGGGACACTGAAGCTTTCTTT
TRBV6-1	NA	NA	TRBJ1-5	CASGRTGNQPQHF	TGTGCCAGCGGGCGAACAGGCAATCAGCCCCAGCATTTT
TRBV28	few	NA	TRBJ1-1	CASSFRTEAFF	TGTGCCAGCAGTTTTCGGACTGAAGCTTTCTTT